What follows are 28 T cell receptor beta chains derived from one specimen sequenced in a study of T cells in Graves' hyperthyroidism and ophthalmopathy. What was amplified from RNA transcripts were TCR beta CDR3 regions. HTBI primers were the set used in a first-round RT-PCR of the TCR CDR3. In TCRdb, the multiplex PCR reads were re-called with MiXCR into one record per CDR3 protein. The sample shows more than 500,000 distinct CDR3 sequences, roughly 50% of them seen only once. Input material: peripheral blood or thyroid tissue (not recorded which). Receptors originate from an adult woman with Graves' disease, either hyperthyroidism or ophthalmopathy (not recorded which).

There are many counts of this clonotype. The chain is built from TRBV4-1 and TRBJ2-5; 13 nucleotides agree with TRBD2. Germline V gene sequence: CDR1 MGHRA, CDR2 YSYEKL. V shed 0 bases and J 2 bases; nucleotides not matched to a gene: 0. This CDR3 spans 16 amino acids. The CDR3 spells CASSQEGLAGQETQYF. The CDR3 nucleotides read TGCGCCAGCAGCCAAGAGGGACTAGCGGGGCAAGAGACCCAGTACTTC.

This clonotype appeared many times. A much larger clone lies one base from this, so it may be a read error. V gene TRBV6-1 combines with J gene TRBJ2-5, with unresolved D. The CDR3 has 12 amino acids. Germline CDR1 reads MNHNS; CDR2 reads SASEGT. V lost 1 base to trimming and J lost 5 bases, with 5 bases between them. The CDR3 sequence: CASSEEEETQYF. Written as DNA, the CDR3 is TGTGCCAGCAGTGAAGAGGAGGAGACCCAGTACTTC.

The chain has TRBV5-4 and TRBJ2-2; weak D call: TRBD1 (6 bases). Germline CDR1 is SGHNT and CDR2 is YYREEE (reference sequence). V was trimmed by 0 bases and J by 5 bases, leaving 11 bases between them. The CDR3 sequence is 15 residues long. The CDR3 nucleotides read TGTGCCAGCAGCTTGGAAGGGGGAGCAACCGGGGAGCTGTTTTTT. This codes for CASSLEGGATGELFF.

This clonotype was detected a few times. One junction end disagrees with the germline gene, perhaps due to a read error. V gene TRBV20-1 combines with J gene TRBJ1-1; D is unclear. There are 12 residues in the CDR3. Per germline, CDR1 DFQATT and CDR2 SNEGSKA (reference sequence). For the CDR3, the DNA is TGCAGTGCGAGAGGAGCGAACACTGAAGCTTTCTTT. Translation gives CSARGANTEAFF.

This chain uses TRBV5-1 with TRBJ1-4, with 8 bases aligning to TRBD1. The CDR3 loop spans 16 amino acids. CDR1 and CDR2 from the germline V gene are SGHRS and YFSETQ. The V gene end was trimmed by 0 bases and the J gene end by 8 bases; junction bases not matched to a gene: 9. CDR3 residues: CASSLAGGRGREKLFF. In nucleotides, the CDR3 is TGCGCCAGCAGCTTGGCCGGGGGCAGGGGGCGCGAAAAACTGTTTTTT.

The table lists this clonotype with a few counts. CDR3 amino acids: CSVDAGVEQYF. The CDR3 nucleotides are TGCAGCGTTGACGCGGGGGTCGAGCAGTACTTC. The genes are TRBV29-1 and TRBJ2-7; TRBD2 agrees at 7 bases. There are 11 residues in the CDR3. V was clipped by 3 bases and J by 6 bases; unmatched bases: 2. Germline CDR1 and CDR2: SQVTM and ANQGSEA.

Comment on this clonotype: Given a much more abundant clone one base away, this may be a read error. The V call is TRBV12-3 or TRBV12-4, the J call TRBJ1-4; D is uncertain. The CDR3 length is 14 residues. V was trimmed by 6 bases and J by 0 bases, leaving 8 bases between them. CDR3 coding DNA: TGTGCCAGCAGCAAAACAGCAACTAATGAAAAACTGTTTTTT. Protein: CASSKTATNEKLFF.

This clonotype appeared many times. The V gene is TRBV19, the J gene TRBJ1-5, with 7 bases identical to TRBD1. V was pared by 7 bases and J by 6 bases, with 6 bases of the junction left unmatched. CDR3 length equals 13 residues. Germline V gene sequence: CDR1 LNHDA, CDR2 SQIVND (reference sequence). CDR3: CASTGTVSQPQHF. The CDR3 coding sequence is TGTGCCAGTACCGGGACAGTTAGTCAGCCCCAGCATTTT.

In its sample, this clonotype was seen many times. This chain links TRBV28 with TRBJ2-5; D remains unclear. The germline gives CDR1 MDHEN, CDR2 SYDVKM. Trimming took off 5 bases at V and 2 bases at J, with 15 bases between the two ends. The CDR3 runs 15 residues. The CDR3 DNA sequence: TGTGCCAGCAGTCCCCTCGCGGAGTCACAAGAGACCCAGTACTTC. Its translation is CASSPLAESQETQYF.

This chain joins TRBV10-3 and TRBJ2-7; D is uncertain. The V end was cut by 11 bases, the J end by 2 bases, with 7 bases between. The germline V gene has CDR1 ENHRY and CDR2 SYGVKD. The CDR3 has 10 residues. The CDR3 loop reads CALVAYEQYF. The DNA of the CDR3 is TGTGCCCTGGTCGCCTACGAGCAGTACTTC.

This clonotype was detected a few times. CDR3 nucleotide sequence: TGCGCCAGCAGCCAAGATCGACAGTACTCTGGAAACACCATATATTTT. Residues: CASSQDRQYSGNTIYF. The chain employs TRBV4-1 and TRBJ1-3, with D possibly TRBD1 on 5 matching bases. Germline CDR1 MGHRA, CDR2 YSYEKL. The V and J ends lost 0 bases and 0 bases respectively, with 9 bases between them. The CDR3 consists of 16 residues.

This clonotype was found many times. CDR3: CASSARWAGPYEQYF. The DNA of the CDR3 is TGTGCCAGCAGCGCAAGGTGGGCAGGTCCTTACGAGCAGTACTTC. The chain carries TRBV13 and TRBJ2-7; D ambiguous. This CDR3 spans 15 amino acids. From germline, CDR1 is PRHDT and CDR2 FYEKMQ (reference sequence). With 5 bases removed from V and 4 bases from J, the gap between germline ends came to 18 bases.

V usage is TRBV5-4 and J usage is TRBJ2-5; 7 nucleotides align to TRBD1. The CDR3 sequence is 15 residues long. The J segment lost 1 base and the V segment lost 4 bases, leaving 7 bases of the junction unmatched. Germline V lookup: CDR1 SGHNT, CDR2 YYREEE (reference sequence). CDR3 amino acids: CASSPDRDSQETQYF. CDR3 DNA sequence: TGTGCCAGCAGCCCCGACCGGGACAGCCAAGAGACCCAGTACTTC.

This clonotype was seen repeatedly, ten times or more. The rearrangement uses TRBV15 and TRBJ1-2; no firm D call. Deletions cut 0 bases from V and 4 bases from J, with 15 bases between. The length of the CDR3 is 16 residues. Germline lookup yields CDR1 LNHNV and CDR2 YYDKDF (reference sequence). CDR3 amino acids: CATSRDPLGGGYGYTF. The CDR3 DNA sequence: TGTGCCACCAGCAGAGACCCCCTGGGTGGTGGCTATGGCTACACCTTC.

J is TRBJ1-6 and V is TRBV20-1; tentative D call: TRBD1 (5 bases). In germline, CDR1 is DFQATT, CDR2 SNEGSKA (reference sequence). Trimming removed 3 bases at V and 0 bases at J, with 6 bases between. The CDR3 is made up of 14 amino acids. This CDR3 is CSASGGSYNSPLHF. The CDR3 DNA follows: TGCAGTGCTAGTGGGGGCTCCTATAATTCACCCCTCCACTTT.

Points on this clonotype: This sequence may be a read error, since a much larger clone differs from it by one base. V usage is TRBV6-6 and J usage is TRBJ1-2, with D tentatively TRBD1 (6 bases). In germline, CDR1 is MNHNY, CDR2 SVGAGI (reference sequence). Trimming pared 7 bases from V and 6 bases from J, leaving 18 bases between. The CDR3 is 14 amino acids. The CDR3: CASIPGGRSDGYTF. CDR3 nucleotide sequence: TGTGCCAGCATCCCGGGGGGCAGGTCGGATGGCTACACCTTC.

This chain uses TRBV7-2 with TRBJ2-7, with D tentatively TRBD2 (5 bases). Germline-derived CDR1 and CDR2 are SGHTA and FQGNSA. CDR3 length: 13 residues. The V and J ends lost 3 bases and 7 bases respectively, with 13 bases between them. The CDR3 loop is CASSFGRPGEQYF. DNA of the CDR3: TGTGCCAGCAGCTTTGGACGGCCGGGGGAGCAGTACTTC. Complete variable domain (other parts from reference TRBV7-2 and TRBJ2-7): GAGVSQSPSNKVTEKGKDVELRCDPISGHTALYWYRQSLGQGLEFLIYFQGNSAPDKSGLPSDRFSAERTGGSVSTLTIQRTQQEDSAVYLCASSFGRPGEQYFGPGTRLTVT.

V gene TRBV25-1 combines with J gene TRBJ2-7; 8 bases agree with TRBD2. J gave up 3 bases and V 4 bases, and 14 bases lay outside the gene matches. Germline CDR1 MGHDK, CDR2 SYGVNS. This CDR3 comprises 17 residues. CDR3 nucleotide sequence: TGTGCCAGCAGTGCTCTCTCCGCCCTAGCGGGTGGCTACGAGCAGTACTTC. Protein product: CASSALSALAGGYEQYF.

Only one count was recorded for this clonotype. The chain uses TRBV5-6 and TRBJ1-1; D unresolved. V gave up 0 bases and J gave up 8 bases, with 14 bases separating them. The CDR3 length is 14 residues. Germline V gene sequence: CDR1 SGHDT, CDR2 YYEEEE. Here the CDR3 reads CASSLAGRLPEAFF. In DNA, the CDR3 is TGTGCCAGCAGCTTGGCCGGCAGGCTTCCCGAAGCTTTCTTT.

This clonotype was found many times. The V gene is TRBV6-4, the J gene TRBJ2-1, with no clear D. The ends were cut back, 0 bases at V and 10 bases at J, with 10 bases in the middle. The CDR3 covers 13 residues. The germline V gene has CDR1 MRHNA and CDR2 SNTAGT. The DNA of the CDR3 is TGTGCCAGCAGTGACTCGACTTCCGGGGAGCAGTTCTTC. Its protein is CASSDSTSGEQFF.

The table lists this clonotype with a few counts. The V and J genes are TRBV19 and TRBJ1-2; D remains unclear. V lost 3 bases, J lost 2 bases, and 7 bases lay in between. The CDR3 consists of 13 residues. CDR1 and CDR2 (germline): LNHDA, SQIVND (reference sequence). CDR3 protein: CASSIGRNYGYTF. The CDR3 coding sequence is TGTGCCAGTAGTATCGGGAGAAACTATGGCTACACCTTC.

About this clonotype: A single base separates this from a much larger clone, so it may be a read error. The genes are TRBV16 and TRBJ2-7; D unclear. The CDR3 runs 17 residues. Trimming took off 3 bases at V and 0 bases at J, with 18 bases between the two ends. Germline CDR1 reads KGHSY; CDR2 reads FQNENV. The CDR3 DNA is TGTGCCAGCAGCCATCCATCTATGAGACAAGACTCCTACGAGCAGTACTTC. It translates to CASSHPSMRQDSYEQYF.

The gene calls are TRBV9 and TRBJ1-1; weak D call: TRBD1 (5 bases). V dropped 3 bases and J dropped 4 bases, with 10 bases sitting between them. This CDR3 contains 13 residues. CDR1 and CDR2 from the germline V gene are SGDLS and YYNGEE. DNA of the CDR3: TGTGCCAGCAGCGCCAGGGTTGGCACTGAAGCTTTCTTT. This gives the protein CASSARVGTEAFF.

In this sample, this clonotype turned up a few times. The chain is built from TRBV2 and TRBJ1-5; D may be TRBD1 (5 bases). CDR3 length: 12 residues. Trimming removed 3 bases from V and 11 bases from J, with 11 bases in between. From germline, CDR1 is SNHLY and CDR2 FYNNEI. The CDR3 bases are TGTGCCAGCAGTGATAGGGGAGAGACCCAGCATTTT. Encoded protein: CASSDRGETQHF.

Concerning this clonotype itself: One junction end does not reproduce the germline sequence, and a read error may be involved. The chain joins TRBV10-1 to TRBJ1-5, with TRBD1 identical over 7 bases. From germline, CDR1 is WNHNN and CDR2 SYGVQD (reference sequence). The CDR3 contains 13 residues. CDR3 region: CASSESGGRPQHF. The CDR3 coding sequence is TGCGCCAGCAGCGAGTCAGGGGGTCGGCCCCAGCATTTT.

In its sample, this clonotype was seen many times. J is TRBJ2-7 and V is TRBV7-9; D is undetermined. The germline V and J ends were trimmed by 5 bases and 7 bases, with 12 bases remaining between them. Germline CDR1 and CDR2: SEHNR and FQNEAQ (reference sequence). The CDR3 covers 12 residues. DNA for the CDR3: TGTGCCAGCAGCCTATATGGGGTGGAGCAGTACTTC. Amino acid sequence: CASSLYGVEQYF.

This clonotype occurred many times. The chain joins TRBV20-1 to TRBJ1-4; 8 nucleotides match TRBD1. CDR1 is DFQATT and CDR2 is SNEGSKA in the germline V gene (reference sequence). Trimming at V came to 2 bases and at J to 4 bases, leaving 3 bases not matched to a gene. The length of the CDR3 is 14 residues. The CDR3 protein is CSARWDRSNEKLFF. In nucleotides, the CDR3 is TGCAGTGCTAGATGGGACAGGAGTAATGAAAAACTGTTTTTT.

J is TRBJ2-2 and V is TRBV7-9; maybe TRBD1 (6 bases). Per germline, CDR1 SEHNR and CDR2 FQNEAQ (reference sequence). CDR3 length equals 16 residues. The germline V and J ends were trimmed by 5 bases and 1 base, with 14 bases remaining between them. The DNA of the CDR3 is TGTGCCAGCAGCCCTCTCGGCAGGGGGAACACCGGGGAGCTGTTTTTT. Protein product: CASSPLGRGNTGELFF. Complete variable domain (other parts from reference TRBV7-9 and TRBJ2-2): DTGVSQNPRHKITKRGQNVTFRCDPISEHNRLYWYRQTLGQGPEFLTYFQNEAQLEKSRLLSDRFSAERPKGSFSTLEIQRTEQGDSAMYLCASSPLGRGNTGELFFGEGSRLTVL.